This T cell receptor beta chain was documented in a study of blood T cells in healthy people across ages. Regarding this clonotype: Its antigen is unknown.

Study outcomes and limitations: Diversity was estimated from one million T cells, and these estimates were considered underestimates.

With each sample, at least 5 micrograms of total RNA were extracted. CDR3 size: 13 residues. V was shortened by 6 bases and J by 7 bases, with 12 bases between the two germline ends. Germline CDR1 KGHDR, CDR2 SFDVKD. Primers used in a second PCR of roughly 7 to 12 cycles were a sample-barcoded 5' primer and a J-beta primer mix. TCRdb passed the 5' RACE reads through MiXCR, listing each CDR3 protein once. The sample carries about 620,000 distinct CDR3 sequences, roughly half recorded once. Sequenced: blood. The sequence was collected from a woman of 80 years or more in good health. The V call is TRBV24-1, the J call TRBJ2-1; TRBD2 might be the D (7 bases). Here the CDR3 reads CATSNREGNEQFF. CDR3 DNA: TGTGCCACCAGTAACAGGGAGGGGAATGAGCAGTTCTTC.